A selection of T cell receptor beta chains follows, all from one sample in a study of CD8 T cells in ankylosing spondylitis. TCRdb re-called the 5' RACE reads through MiXCR, storing one row per CDR3 protein. The repertoire includes approximately 550,000 distinct CDR3 sequences, about 13% of them detected once, and under 7.5% sits in the top ten. Sequences were obtained from blood, either unsorted or a sorted T cell fraction (not recorded which). These receptors were taken from a male donor with ankylosing spondylitis. CDR3s include the opening cysteine and the closing phenylalanine or tryptophan. Fields, in order: CDR3 length, clone size, V gene, J gene, D gene, CDR3 protein, CDR3 DNA. A D gene is named only where the DNA matches it firmly. Not all rows give a size; the values are once, few, many and, for expanded clones, a class.

len: 15
abundance: few
v_gene: TRBV7-2
j_gene: TRBJ2-3
d_gene: NA
CDR3aa: CASSLRGGVTDTQYF
CDR3nt: TGTGCCAGCAGCTTAAGGGGTGGGGTTACAGATACGCAGTATTTT

len: 17
abundance: many
v_gene: TRBV6-5
j_gene: TRBJ1-2
d_gene: TRBD1
CDR3aa: CASSYWGQGAHKYGYTF
CDR3nt: TGTGCCAGCAGTTACTGGGGACAGGGGGCTCATAAGTATGGCTACACCTTC

len: 18
abundance: NA
v_gene: TRBV19
j_gene: TRBJ2-1
d_gene: TRBD2
CDR3aa: CASSPYPRRGRTYNEQFF
CDR3nt: TGTGCCAGTAGTCCATATCCCAGGCGCGGGAGGACCTACAATGAGCAGTTCTTC

len: 15
abundance: few
v_gene: TRBV10-1
j_gene: TRBJ2-7
d_gene: NA
CDR3aa: CASSETQGGLSEQYF
CDR3nt: TGCGCCAGCAGTGAGACACAGGGAGGCCTTAGCGAGCAGTACTTC

len: 17
abundance: few
v_gene: TRBV7-2
j_gene: TRBJ1-5
d_gene: NA
CDR3aa: CASSSRAPTEGNQPQHF
CDR3nt: TGTGCCAGCAGCTCAAGAGCCCCCACAGAGGGCAATCAGCCCCAGCATTTT

len: 16
abundance: few
v_gene: TRBV4-1
j_gene: TRBJ2-5
d_gene: NA
CDR3aa: CASSQDRLAVAETQYF
CDR3nt: TGCGCCAGCAGCCAAGATCGGTTAGCGGTGGCAGAGACCCAGTACTTC

len: 15
abundance: NA
v_gene: TRBV7-2
j_gene: TRBJ1-4
d_gene: TRBD1
CDR3aa: CASSSRTGNNEKLFF
CDR3nt: TGTGCCAGCAGCTCCAGGACAGGCAATAATGAAAAACTGTTTTTT

len: 15
abundance: few
v_gene: TRBV3-1
j_gene: TRBJ2-1
d_gene: TRBD2
CDR3aa: CASSQLPSGNNEQFF
CDR3nt: TGTGCCAGCAGCCAACTGCCTAGCGGGAACAATGAGCAGTTCTTC

len: 16
abundance: NA
v_gene: TRBV20-1
j_gene: TRBJ2-2
d_gene: TRBD2
CDR3aa: CSAERSGSRPTGELFF
CDR3nt: TGCAGTGCAGAACGTAGCGGGAGCCGCCCGACCGGGGAGCTGTTTTTT

len: 14
abundance: NA
v_gene: TRBV25-1
j_gene: TRBJ2-3
d_gene: NA
CDR3aa: CASSGPDSPDTQYF
CDR3nt: TGTGCCAGCAGTGGACCGGACAGCCCAGATACGCAGTATTTT

len: 14
abundance: few
v_gene: TRBV27
j_gene: TRBJ2-3
d_gene: NA
CDR3aa: CASSFWGITDTQYF
CDR3nt: TGTGCCAGCAGTTTTTGGGGGATCACAGATACGCAGTATTTT

len: 15
abundance: NA
v_gene: TRBV20-1
j_gene: TRBJ1-4
d_gene: NA
CDR3aa: CSAQERGLTNEKLFF
CDR3nt: TGCAGTGCTCAGGAGAGGGGCTTAACTAATGAAAAACTGTTTTTT

len: 15
abundance: NA
v_gene: TRBV4-2
j_gene: TRBJ2-6
d_gene: NA
CDR3aa: CASSQDGSGANVLTF
CDR3nt: TGTGCCAGCAGCCAAGATGGCTCTGGGGCCAACGTCCTGACTTTC

len: 12
abundance: NA
v_gene: TRBV29-1
j_gene: TRBJ1-2
d_gene: NA
CDR3aa: CSVVDRFYGYTF
CDR3nt: TGCAGCGTTGTGGACAGATTCTATGGCTACACCTTC